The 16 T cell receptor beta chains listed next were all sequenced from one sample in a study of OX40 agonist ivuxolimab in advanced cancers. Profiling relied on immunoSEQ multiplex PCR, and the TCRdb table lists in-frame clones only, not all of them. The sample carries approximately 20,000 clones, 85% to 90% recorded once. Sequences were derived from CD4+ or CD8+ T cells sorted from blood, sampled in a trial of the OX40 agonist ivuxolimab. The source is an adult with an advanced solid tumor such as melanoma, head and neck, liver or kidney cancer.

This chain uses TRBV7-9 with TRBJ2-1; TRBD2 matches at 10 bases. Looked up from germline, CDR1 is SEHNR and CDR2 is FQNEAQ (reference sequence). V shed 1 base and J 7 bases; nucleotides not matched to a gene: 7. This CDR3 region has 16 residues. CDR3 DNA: TGTGCCAGCAGCTTAGGGCCGGGACTAGCGATTAATGAGCAGTTCTTC. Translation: CASSLGPGLAINEQFF.

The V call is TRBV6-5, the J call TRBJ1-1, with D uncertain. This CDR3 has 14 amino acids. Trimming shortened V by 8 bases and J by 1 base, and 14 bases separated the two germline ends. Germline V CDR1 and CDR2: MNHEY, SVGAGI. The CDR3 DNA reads TGTGCCAGCGGCGGGAACCCTGGGAACACTGAAGCTTTCTTT. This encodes CASGGNPGNTEAFF.

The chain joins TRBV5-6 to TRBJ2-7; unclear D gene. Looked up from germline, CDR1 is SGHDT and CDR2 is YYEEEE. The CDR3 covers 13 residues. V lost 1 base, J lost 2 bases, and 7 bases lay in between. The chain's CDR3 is CASSLINPYEQYF. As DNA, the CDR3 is TGTGCCAGCAGCTTGATAAACCCCTACGAGCAGTACTTC.

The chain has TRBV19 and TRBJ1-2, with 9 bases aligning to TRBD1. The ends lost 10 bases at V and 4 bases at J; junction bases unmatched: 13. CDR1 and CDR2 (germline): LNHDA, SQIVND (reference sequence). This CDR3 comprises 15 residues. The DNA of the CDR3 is TGTGCCACCCGGGACAGGGACGACGTGGGCTATGGCTACACCTTC. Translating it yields CATRDRDDVGYGYTF.

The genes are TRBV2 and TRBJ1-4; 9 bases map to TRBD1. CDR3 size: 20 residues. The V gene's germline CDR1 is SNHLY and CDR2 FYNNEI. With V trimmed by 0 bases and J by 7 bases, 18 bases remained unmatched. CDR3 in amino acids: CASSEAPWTGARDSGEKLFF. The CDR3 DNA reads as TGTGCCAGCAGTGAAGCCCCCTGGACAGGGGCGCGGGATTCGGGTGAAAAACTGTTTTTT. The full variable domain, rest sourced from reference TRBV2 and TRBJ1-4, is EPEVTQTPSHQVTQMGQEVILRCVPISNHLYFYWYRQILGQKVEFLVSFYNNEISEKSEIFDDQFSVERPDGSNFTLKIRSTKLEDSAMYFCASSEAPWTGARDSGEKLFFGSGTQLSVL.

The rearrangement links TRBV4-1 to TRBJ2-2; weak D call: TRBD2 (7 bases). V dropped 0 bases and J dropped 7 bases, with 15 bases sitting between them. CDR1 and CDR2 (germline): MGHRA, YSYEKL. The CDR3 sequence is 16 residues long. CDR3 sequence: CASSQDLGGRYGELFF. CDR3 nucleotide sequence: TGCGCCAGCAGCCAAGATTTGGGGGGGCGGTACGGGGAGCTGTTTTTT.

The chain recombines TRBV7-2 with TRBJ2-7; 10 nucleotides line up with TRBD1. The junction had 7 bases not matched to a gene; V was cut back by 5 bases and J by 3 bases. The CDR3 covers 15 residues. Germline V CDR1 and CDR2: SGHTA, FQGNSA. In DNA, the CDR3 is TGTGCCAGCAGCCCTTACGGGACAGGGGTCTACGAGCAGTACTTC. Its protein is CASSPYGTGVYEQYF.

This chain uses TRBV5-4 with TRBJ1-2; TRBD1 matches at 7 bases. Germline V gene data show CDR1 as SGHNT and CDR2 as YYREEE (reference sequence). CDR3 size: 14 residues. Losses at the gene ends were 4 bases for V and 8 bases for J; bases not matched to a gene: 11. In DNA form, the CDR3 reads TGTGCCAGCAGCGACACAGAGGACAGGTTGGGCTACACCTTC. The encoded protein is CASSDTEDRLGYTF.

Written as DNA, the CDR3 is TGTGCCAGCCGAAGGGGTGAATATGGAAACACCATATATTTT. It encodes CASRRGEYGNTIYF. The chain couples TRBV6-1 to TRBJ1-3; tentative D call: TRBD1 (5 bases). The CDR3 is made up of 14 amino acids. CDR1 is MNHNS and CDR2 is SASEGT in the germline V gene. The V gene lost 8 bases and the J gene lost 3 bases, with 14 bases spanning the gap.

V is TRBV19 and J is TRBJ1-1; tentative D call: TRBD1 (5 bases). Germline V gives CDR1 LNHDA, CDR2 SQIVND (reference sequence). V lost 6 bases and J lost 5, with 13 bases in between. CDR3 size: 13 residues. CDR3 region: CASSPGGGTEAFF. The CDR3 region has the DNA TGTGCCAGTAGCCCCGGTGGGGGGACTGAAGCTTTCTTT.

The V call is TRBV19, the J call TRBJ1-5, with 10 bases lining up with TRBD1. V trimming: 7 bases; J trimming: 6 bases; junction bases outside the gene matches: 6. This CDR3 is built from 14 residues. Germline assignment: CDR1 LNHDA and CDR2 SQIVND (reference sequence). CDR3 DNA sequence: TGTGCCAGTACCCCGACAGGGGGCGGTCAGCCCCAGCATTTT. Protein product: CASTPTGGGQPQHF.

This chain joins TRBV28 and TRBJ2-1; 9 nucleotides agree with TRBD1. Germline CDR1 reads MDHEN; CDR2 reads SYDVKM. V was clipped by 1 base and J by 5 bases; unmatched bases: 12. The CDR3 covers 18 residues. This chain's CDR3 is CASSLYFGWDRVDNEQFF. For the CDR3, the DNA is TGTGCCAGCAGTTTATATTTTGGGTGGGACAGGGTAGACAATGAGCAGTTCTTC. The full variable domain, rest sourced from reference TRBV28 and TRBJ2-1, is DVKVTQSSRYLVKRTGEKVFLECVQDMDHENMFWYRQDPGLGLRLIYFSYDVKMKEKGDIPEGYSVSREKKERFSLILESASTNQTSMYLCASSLYFGWDRVDNEQFFGPGTRLTVL.

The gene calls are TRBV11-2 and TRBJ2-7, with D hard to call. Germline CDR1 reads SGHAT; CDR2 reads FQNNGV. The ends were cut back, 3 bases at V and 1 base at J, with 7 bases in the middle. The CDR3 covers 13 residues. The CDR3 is CASSLAFSYEQYF. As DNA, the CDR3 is TGTGCCAGCAGCTTGGCTTTTTCCTACGAGCAGTACTTC. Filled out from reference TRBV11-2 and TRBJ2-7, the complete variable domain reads EAGVAQSPRYKIIEKRQSVAFWCNPISGHATLYWYQQILGQGPKLLIQFQNNGVVDDSQLPKDRFSAERLKGVDSTLKIQPAKLEDSAVYLCASSLAFSYEQYFGPGTRLTVT.

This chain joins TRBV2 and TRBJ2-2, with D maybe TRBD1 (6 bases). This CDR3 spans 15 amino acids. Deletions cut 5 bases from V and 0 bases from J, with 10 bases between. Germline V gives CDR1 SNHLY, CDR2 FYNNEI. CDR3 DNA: TGTGCCAGCAGTCAGGGGACAACGAACACCGGGGAGCTGTTTTTT. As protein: CASSQGTTNTGELFF.

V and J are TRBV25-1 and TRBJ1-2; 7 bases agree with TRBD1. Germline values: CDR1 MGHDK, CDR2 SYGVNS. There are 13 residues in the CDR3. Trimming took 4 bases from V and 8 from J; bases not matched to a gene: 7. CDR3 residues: CASSGPTGIGYTF. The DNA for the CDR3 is TGTGCCAGCAGTGGACCGACAGGGATCGGCTACACCTTC.

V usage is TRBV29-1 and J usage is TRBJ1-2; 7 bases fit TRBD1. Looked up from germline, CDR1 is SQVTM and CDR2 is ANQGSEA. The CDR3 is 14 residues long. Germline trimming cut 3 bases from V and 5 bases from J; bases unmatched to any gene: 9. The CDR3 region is CSVDGQASQYGYTF. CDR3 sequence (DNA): TGCAGCGTTGACGGACAGGCCTCTCAATATGGCTACACCTTC.